Listed below are T cell receptor beta chains from one sample, sequenced in a study of T cells in Graves' hyperthyroidism and ophthalmopathy. TCRdb fed the multiplex PCR reads into MiXCR, producing one record per CDR3 protein. The table includes some 760,000 distinct CDR3 sequences, 14% detected once. The sample consisted of blood. The origin of the receptors is a young woman with Graves' hyperthyroidism. The CDR3 runs from the conserved cysteine through the conserved F or W. D genes are given only for firm matches. A row's size may be missing; if present it is once, few, many or a size class.

many | TRBJ2-3 | TRBV9 | TRBD2 | CASSVDLPWTSGDPPDTQYF | TGTGCCAGCAGCGTAGACCTCCCCTGGACTAGCGGAGACCCCCCAGATACGCAGTATTTT
few | TRBJ1-5 | TRBV6-1 | NA | CASRDYSGSNQPQHF | TGTGCCAGCAGGGACTACTCAGGTAGCAATCAGCCCCAGCATTTT
many | TRBJ2-5 | TRBV12-3/TRBV12-4 | TRBD1 | CASSRDRDEETQYF | TGTGCCAGCAGCCGGGACAGGGATGAAGAGACCCAGTACTTC
NA | TRBJ1-1 | TRBV29-1 | NA | CSVAGGHTEAFF | TGCAGCGTCGCGGGGGGCCACACTGAAGCTTTCTTT
many | TRBJ2-7 | TRBV6-2/TRBV6-3 | NA | CASRERGDEQYF | TGTGCCAGCAGGGAGCGAGGGGACGAGCAGTACTTC
many | TRBJ2-5 | TRBV2 | NA | CASSPVRTAAETQYF | TGTGCCAGCAGCCCCGTTAGGACAGCCGCGGAGACCCAGTACTTC
few | TRBJ1-1 | TRBV10-3 | NA | CAISESVSEAFF | TGTGCCATCAGTGAGTCGGTCAGTGAAGCTTTCTTT
NA | TRBJ1-1 | TRBV28 | NA | CASSLRGLHTEAFF | TGTGCCAGCAGTTTACGGGGACTTCACACTGAAGCTTTCTTT
NA | TRBJ2-1 | TRBV2 | TRBD2 | CASTPKTSLFDEQFF | TGTGCCAGCACCCCCAAGACTAGCCTGTTCGATGAGCAGTTCTTC
NA | TRBJ2-1 | TRBV3-1 | TRBD2 | CASSQEGGGTYNEQFF | TGTGCCAGCAGCCAAGAAGGCGGGGGGACCTACAATGAGCAGTTCTTC
NA | TRBJ2-1 | TRBV3-1 | NA | CASSPTPYEQFF | TGTGCCAGCAGCCCGACCCCCTACGAGCAGTTCTTC
NA | TRBJ2-2 | TRBV29-1 | TRBD1 | CSVGGDSHGRGGELFF | TGCAGCGTTGGAGGGGACAGTCACGGCCGAGGCGGGGAGCTGTTTTTT
many | TRBJ1-5 | TRBV20-1 | NA | CSAREFGNQPQHF | TGCAGTGCTAGAGAGTTTGGCAATCAGCCCCAGCATTTT
many | TRBJ1-4 | TRBV12-3/TRBV12-4 | TRBD1 | CASRESGTGVEKLFF | TGTGCCAGCAGGGAATCCGGGACAGGGGTTGAAAAACTGTTTTTT
many | TRBJ2-3 | TRBV20-1 | TRBD2 | CSARDNRGSFTDTQYF | TGCAGTGCTAGAGATAACCGCGGGAGTTTCACAGATACGCAGTATTTT
few | TRBJ2-3 | TRBV19 | TRBD2 | CASSIMAGGSTDTQYF | TGTGCCAGTAGTATAATGGCGGGAGGTAGCACAGATACGCAGTATTTT
many | TRBJ2-7 | TRBV28 | NA | CASSLMSGAGEQYF | TGTGCCAGCAGTTTGATGAGCGGTGCGGGGGAGCAGTACTTC
NA | TRBJ2-7 | TRBV7-2 | NA | CASSFGLYEQYF | TGTGCCAGCAGCTTTGGACTCTACGAGCAGTACTTC
few | TRBJ2-5 | TRBV27 | NA | CASSLFAGTPRETQYF | TGTGCCAGCAGTTTATTCGCAGGGACCCCCCGAGAGACCCAGTACTTC
NA | TRBJ1-3 | TRBV6-1 | NA | CASRTEAWGNTIYF | TGTGCCAGCAGAACAGAGGCTTGGGGAAACACCATATATTTT
many | TRBJ2-1 | TRBV7-2 | TRBD2 | CASSFSGSVSREQFF | TGTGCCAGCAGCTTTAGCGGGAGTGTTTCACGGGAGCAGTTCTTC
many | TRBJ1-5 | TRBV6-1 | NA | CASSYRAANQPQHF | TGTGCCAGCAGTTACAGGGCAGCTAATCAGCCCCAGCATTTT
NA | TRBJ2-6 | TRBV7-9 | NA | CASSRGGTDYFSGANVLTF | TGTGCCAGCAGCCGAGGGGGGACAGATTATTTCTCTGGGGCCAACGTCCTGACTTTC
NA | TRBJ2-7 | TRBV20-1 | TRBD2 | CSARDLTSGVREQYF | TGCAGTGCTAGAGATCTGACTAGCGGGGTGCGCGAGCAGTACTTC
NA | TRBJ2-5 | TRBV14 | TRBD2 | CASSQGGLAGGEAQYF | TGTGCCAGCAGCCAAGGAGGACTAGCGGGAGGGGAGGCCCAGTACTTC
many | TRBJ2-7 | TRBV11-2 | TRBD2 | CASSPGGLAYEQYF | TGTGCCAGCAGCCCCGGCGGACTAGCCTACGAGCAGTACTTC
NA | TRBJ1-5 | TRBV24-1 | TRBD1 | CATSDHTGGSNQPQHF | TGTGCCACCAGTGACCATACAGGGGGGAGCAATCAGCCCCAGCATTTT
few | TRBJ2-1 | TRBV9 | NA | CASSRDFSNEQFF | TGTGCCAGTTCTCGGGACTTCTCAAATGAGCAGTTCTTC
NA | TRBJ2-2 | TRBV9 | NA | CASSVDLPGELFF | TGTGCCAGCAGCGTAGATCTCCCCGGGGAGCTGTTTTTT
many | TRBJ2-1 | TRBV11-2 | NA | CASSLPLATVRGEQFF | TGTGCCAGCAGCCTCCCCCTCGCCACAGTAAGGGGTGAGCAGTTCTTC
NA | TRBJ1-5 | TRBV13 | NA | CASSLGGSTPQHF | TGTGCCAGCAGCTTAGGGGGGTCGACGCCCCAGCATTTT
NA | TRBJ1-2 | TRBV7-9 | NA | CASSPPGGRGIWDYTF | TGTGCCAGCAGCCCGCCGGGGGGCCGAGGGATATGGGACTACACCTTC
NA | TRBJ2-7 | TRBV7-9 | NA | CASSLAWAGYEQYF | TGTGCCAGCAGCTTAGCATGGGCCGGGTACGAGCAGTACTTC
many | TRBJ2-7 | TRBV5-6 | NA | CASSLGTEGTYEQYF | TGTGCCAGCAGCTTGGGGACGGAGGGCACCTACGAGCAGTACTTC
many | TRBJ1-5 | TRBV20-1 | NA | CSARDLGSGQPQHF | TGCAGTGCTAGAGATTTGGGGTCTGGCCAGCCCCAGCATTTT
NA | TRBJ1-5 | TRBV28 | NA | CTSRQGGGAGNQPQHF | TGTACCAGCAGACAAGGTGGGGGCGCGGGCAATCAGCCCCAGCATTTT
many | TRBJ2-7 | TRBV20-1 | TRBD1 | CSARNRGPYEQYF | TGCAGTGCTAGAAACAGGGGCCCCTACGAGCAGTACTTC
many | TRBJ2-5 | TRBV3-1 | NA | CASRLRWETQYF | TGTGCCAGCAGGCTTAGGTGGGAGACCCAGTACTTC
few | TRBJ2-1 | TRBV27 | TRBD2 | CASRGLAGGREQFF | TGTGCCAGCAGGGGACTAGCGGGAGGTCGTGAGCAGTTCTTC
many | TRBJ1-5 | TRBV7-2 | TRBD1 | CASSLVGQGFVQPQHF | TGTGCCAGCAGCTTAGTAGGACAGGGTTTCGTTCAGCCCCAGCATTTT
NA | TRBJ2-3 | TRBV25-1 | TRBD1 | CASRTGVTQYF | TGTGCCAGTAGGACAGGGGTAACGCAGTATTTT
few | TRBJ1-5 | TRBV7-9 | NA | CASSPGHGAFEQPQHF | TGTGCCAGCAGCCCAGGGCATGGGGCCTTCGAGCAGCCCCAGCATTTT
few | TRBJ1-6 | TRBV5-1 | NA | CASSGGDSYSPLHF | TGCGCCAGCAGTGGGGGCGATTCGTATTCACCCCTCCACTTT
NA | TRBJ1-3 | TRBV18 | TRBD1 | CASSPLAQANRGRLSGNTIYF | TGTGCCAGCTCACCACTTGCCCAAGCGAACAGGGGGCGACTCTCTGGAAACACCATATATTTT
few | TRBJ2-3 | TRBV27 | NA | CASNRPAEGGSTDTQYF | TGTGCCAGCAACCGCCCAGCCGAGGGTGGAAGCACAGATACGCAGTATTTT
many | TRBJ1-1 | TRBV6-1 | NA | CASSFRFRDSEAFF | TGTGCCAGCAGTTTTAGATTCAGGGACTCTGAAGCTTTCTTT
NA | TRBJ1-4 | TRBV6-1 | NA | CASRGPPAREKLFF | TGTGCCAGCAGAGGACCGCCGGCGAGGGAAAAACTGTTTTTT
many | TRBJ2-7 | TRBV6-1 | NA | CASRSGRPRPRYEQYF | TGTGCCAGCAGGAGCGGCCGGCCAAGACCTCGCTACGAGCAGTACTTC
many | TRBJ1-1 | TRBV7-6 | NA | CASSLEGTGAVGNTEAFF | TGTGCCAGCAGCTTAGAGGGGACGGGAGCCGTTGGGAACACTGAAGCTTTCTTT